The 13 T cell receptor beta chains reported below all come from one sample, sequenced in a study of T-cell reconstitution after alpha-beta-depleted transplantation in children. The authors prepared the TCRbeta library with unique molecular identifiers. From the PCR reads, TCRdb called clonotypes with MiXCR, one entry per CDR3 protein. This sample has about 440,000 distinct CDR3 sequences, with about 40% found just once. The sequencing used PBMCs, collected before TCRalphabeta/CD19-depleted stem cell transplant. These TCRs come from a girl aged 2 to 10 with aplastic anemia, due to receive a stem cell transplant.

The gene calls are TRBV29-1 and TRBJ2-3; 9 nucleotides agree with TRBD2. The CDR3 is 14 residues long. Germline V gene sequence: CDR1 SQVTM, CDR2 ANQGSEA. V trimming: 8 bases; J trimming: 3 bases; junction bases outside the gene matches: 9. The CDR3 nucleotides read TGCAGCTCTGGGGGCAGCGGGAGGACAGATACGCAGTATTTT. Translation gives CSSGGSGRTDTQYF.

This clonotype has just a few counts. This CDR3 is CAISADGGAGRGQETQYF. CDR3 nucleotide sequence: TGTGCCATCAGTGCGGACGGGGGGGCGGGACGAGGACAAGAGACCCAGTACTTC. The V and J genes are TRBV10-3 and TRBJ2-5; 8 nucleotides align to TRBD2. From germline, CDR1 is ENHRY and CDR2 SYGVKD. With 4 bases clipped from V and 2 bases from J, the junction kept 15 bases outside the gene matches. The CDR3 extends over 18 amino acids.

This clonotype showed up many times. CDR3 DNA: TGCAGTGCTAAACCCACAGATACGCAGTATTTT. This gives the protein CSAKPTDTQYF. This sequence joins TRBV20-1 and TRBJ2-3, with no clear D. In germline, CDR1 is DFQATT, CDR2 SNEGSKA (reference sequence). The CDR3 totals 11 residues. The V gene lost 4 bases and the J gene lost 2 bases, with 4 bases spanning the gap.

The chain links TRBV2 to TRBJ2-3; TRBD1 aligns across 7 bases. CDR1 is SNHLY and CDR2 is FYNNEI in the germline V gene. Trimming removed 10 bases from V and 6 bases from J; junction bases left unmatched: 10. CDR3 length: 13 residues. The CDR3 nucleotides are TGTGCCACCCGGACAGGAGAGGGGGATACGCAGTATTTT. Amino acid sequence: CATRTGEGDTQYF.

This sequence joins TRBV27 and TRBJ2-3, with TRBD1 matching over 11 bases. The V gene's germline CDR1 is MNHEY and CDR2 SMNVEV (reference sequence). The CDR3 length is 18 residues. J lost 1 base, V lost 4 bases, and 10 bases had no gene match. CDR3 coding DNA: TGTGCCAGCAGTTCCCCTCCCGGGACAGGGGGGGGCACAGATACGCAGTATTTT. Translating gives CASSSPPGTGGGTDTQYF.

The CDR3 sequence: CASSQDPLGREVTGELFF. The CDR3 DNA follows: TGTGCCAGCAGCCAAGACCCCTTGGGGCGGGAAGTGACCGGGGAGCTGTTTTTT. This rearrangement joins TRBV4-2 to TRBJ2-2, with D possibly matching TRBD2 (6 bases). This CDR3 contains 18 residues. Germline V gene data show CDR1 as LGHNA and CDR2 as YNFKEQ. Trimming took off 0 bases at V and 5 bases at J, with 19 bases between the two ends.

The chain combines TRBV29-1 with TRBJ2-3, with TRBD2 as a possible D gene (7 bases). Looked up from germline, CDR1 is SQVTM and CDR2 is ANQGSEA. The CDR3 has 15 amino acids. With 7 bases removed from V and 5 bases from J, the gap between germline ends came to 22 bases. Here the CDR3 DNA reads TGCAGCGCCCTCGGGGGCGGGAGCGGGATAGATACGCAGTATTTT. Translated: CSALGGGSGIDTQYF.

This clonotype was seen a handful of times. The rearrangement links TRBV10-3 to TRBJ1-2; D may be TRBD1 (5 bases). The CDR3 contains 13 residues. Per the germline V gene, CDR1 is ENHRY and CDR2 is SYGVKD. V gave up 2 bases and J gave up 3 bases, with 7 bases separating them. DNA for the CDR3: TGTGCCATCAGTGAGAGGGACGACTATGGCTACACCTTC. This encodes CAISERDDYGYTF.

The gene calls are TRBV6-1 and TRBJ2-2, with 9 bases fitting TRBD2. J gave up 0 bases and V 8 bases, and 10 bases lay outside the gene matches. The CDR3 runs 17 residues. Looked up from germline, CDR1 is MNHNS and CDR2 is SASEGT. The CDR3 DNA reads as TGTGCCAGCGGACGTGGTAGCGGGAGCGCGAACACCGGGGAGCTGTTTTTT. Translation gives CASGRGSGSANTGELFF.

In its sample, this clonotype was seen a few times. The chain employs TRBV27 and TRBJ1-1; 10 positions match TRBD1. Germline assignment: CDR1 MNHEY and CDR2 SMNVEV (reference sequence). The CDR3 covers 15 residues. The J segment lost 6 bases and the V segment lost 3 bases, leaving 7 bases of the junction unmatched. The CDR3 protein is CASSLVRTGGAEAFF. CDR3 DNA: TGTGCCAGCAGTTTGGTAAGGACAGGGGGGGCTGAAGCTTTCTTT.

This clonotype was seen more than once but under ten times. V and J are TRBV3-1 and TRBJ2-3, with D maybe TRBD2 (7 bases). Germline V gives CDR1 LGHDT, CDR2 YNNKEL (reference sequence). This CDR3 spans 11 amino acids. CDR3 nucleotide sequence: TGTGCGGCGGGGGCCACAGATACGCAGTATTTT. Translation gives CAAGATDTQYF.

At least ten counts were recorded for this clonotype. The chain carries TRBV20-1 and TRBJ2-1; 11 bases line up with TRBD2. CDR1 is DFQATT, CDR2 SNEGSKA, per germline (reference sequence). The CDR3 consists of 16 residues. With V trimmed by 1 base and J by 9 bases, 11 bases remained unmatched. CDR3 sequence (DNA): TGCAGTGCTAGAGGGGGACTAGCGGCCTCGAGGGGTGAGCAGTTCTTC. As protein: CSARGGLAASRGEQFF.

V and J are TRBV5-1 and TRBJ2-1; TRBD2 agrees at 9 bases. The CDR3 has 14 amino acids. Germline CDR1 is SGHRS and CDR2 is YFSETQ. Losses at the gene ends were 2 bases for V and 10 bases for J; bases not matched to a gene: 7. This chain's CDR3 is CASSLYSGGNEQFF. CDR3 nucleotides: TGCGCCAGCAGCTTATATAGCGGGGGCAACGAGCAGTTCTTC.